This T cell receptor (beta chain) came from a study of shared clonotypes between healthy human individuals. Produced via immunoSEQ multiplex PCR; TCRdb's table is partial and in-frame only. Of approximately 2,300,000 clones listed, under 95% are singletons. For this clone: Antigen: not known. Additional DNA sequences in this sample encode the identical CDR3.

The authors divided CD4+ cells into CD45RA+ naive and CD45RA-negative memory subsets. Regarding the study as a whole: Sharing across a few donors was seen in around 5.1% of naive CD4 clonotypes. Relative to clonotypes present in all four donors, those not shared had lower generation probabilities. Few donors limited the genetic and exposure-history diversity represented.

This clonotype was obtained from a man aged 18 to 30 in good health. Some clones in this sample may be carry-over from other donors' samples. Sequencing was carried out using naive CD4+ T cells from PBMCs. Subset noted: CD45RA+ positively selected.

CDR3 sequence (DNA): TGTGCCAGCAGCCCAGGGGGGGCTAACTATGGCTACACCTTC. Residues: CASSPGGANYGYTF. The chain uses TRBV28 and TRBJ1-2; TRBD1 matches at 7 bases. This CDR3 contains 14 residues. V dropped 6 bases and J dropped 0; count of bases not matched to a gene: 4. In germline, CDR1 is MDHEN, CDR2 SYDVKM.